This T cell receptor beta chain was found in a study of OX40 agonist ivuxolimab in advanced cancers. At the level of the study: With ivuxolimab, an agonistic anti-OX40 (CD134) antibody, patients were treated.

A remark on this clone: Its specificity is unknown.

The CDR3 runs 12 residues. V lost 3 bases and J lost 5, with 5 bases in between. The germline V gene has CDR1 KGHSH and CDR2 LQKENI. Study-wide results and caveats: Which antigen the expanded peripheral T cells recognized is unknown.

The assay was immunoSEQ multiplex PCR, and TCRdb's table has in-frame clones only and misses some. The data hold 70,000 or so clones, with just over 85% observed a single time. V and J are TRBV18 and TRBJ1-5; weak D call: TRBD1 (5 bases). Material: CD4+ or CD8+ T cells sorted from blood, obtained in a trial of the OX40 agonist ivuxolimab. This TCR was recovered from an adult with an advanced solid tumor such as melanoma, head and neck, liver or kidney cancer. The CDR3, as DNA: TGTGCCAGCTCACCGGGGGATCAGCCCCAGCATTTT. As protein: CASSPGDQPQHF.